Presented here are 8 T cell receptor beta chains from one specimen sequenced in a study of cytomegalovirus exposure and HLA in healthy donors. PCR amplification relied on 60 Vbeta primers (plus 13 Jbeta primers). TCRdb keeps only in-frame clones here, not all; method: immunoSEQ multiplex PCR. The sample has roughly 180,000 clones; roughly 86% are singletons. Sequenced: PBMCs. The source is a girl aged 5-17 years in good health and CMV-seropositive.

This clone was counted only a few times. This rearrangement joins TRBV4-2 to TRBJ2-6; D is unresolved. Trimming cost V 4 bases and J 0 bases, with 10 bases left between them. Germline assignment: CDR1 LGHNA and CDR2 YNFKEQ. The CDR3 runs to 16 residues. This chain's CDR3 is CASSPTGSSGANVLTF. The CDR3 bases are TGTGCCAGCAGCCCCACCGGGTCCTCTGGGGCCAACGTCCTGACTTTC.

In this sample, this clone turned up once. The DNA for the CDR3 is TGTGCCAGCAGCCTCGGACAGGGCAGTGAAGAGACCCAGTACTTC. Its protein product is CASSLGQGSEETQYF. The chain links TRBV7-9 to TRBJ2-5; TRBD1 matches at 8 bases. V lost 5 bases to trimming and J lost 3 bases; unmatched junction nucleotides: 8. Germline loops: CDR1 SEHNR, CDR2 FQNEAQ (reference sequence). This CDR3 comprises 15 residues.

The chain has TRBV14 and TRBJ2-1, with 11 bases lining up with TRBD2. The CDR3 is made up of 16 amino acids. Germline-derived CDR1 and CDR2 are SGHDN and FVKESK. V trimming: 4 bases; J trimming: 10 bases; junction bases outside the gene matches: 12. The CDR3 here is CASSLRVAGGRGEQFF. DNA of the CDR3: TGTGCCAGCAGCCTTCGGGTAGCGGGGGGGCGGGGAGAGCAGTTCTTC.

The chain couples TRBV15 to TRBJ1-1; D unresolved. V dropped 6 bases and J dropped 2 bases, with 10 bases sitting between them. Germline loops: CDR1 LNHNV, CDR2 YYDKDF (reference sequence). CDR3 size: 13 residues. This chain's CDR3 is CATSTTLNTEAFF. CDR3 nucleotides: TGTGCCACCAGTACTACTCTAAACACTGAAGCTTTCTTT.

The chain is built from TRBV6-4 and TRBJ2-1, with 15 bases that match TRBD2. The V segment lost 4 bases and the J segment 8 bases; nucleotides outside the gene matches: 9. Germline-derived CDR1 and CDR2 are MRHNA and SNTAGT. The CDR3 is 17 residues long. The CDR3 region has the DNA TGTGCCAGCAGTGCTCAAAGGACTAGCGGGGGGGCTGATGAGCAGTTCTTC. Protein product: CASSAQRTSGGADEQFF.

The chain links TRBV19 to TRBJ2-7; D perhaps matches TRBD2 (7 bases). Trimming removed 5 bases from V and 2 bases from J, with 16 bases in between. The CDR3 is 15 residues long. From germline, CDR1 is LNHDA and CDR2 SQIVND (reference sequence). The CDR3 reads CASSPRGASPYEQYF. CDR3 DNA sequence: TGTGCCAGTAGTCCACGGGGGGCCTCTCCCTACGAGCAGTACTTC. The complete variable domain, with remaining parts taken from reference TRBV19 and TRBJ2-7, reads DGGITQSPKYLFRKEGQNVTLSCEQNLNHDAMYWYRQDPGQGLRLIYYSQIVNDFQKGDIAEGYSVSREKKESFPLTVTSAQKNPTAFYLCASSPRGASPYEQYFGPGTRLTVT.

The J gene is TRBJ1-2, the V gene TRBV6-5, with D uncertain. Germline V lookup: CDR1 MNHEY, CDR2 SVGAGI. Trimming shortened V by 7 bases and J by 5 bases, and 17 bases separated the two germline ends. The length of the CDR3 is 14 residues. CDR3 nucleotide sequence: TGTGCCAGCAACCCCTACGGACTTAGTTATGGCTACACCTTC. Its protein product is CASNPYGLSYGYTF.

Worth noting for this clone: The junction and the germline gene differ at one end; a read error may be behind it. Other DNA sequences in the sample encode the same CDR3. The rearrangement joins TRBV5-1 to TRBJ2-7; 9 bases map to TRBD2. Germline CDR1 is SGHRS and CDR2 is YFSETQ. There are 14 residues in the CDR3. The DNA for the CDR3 is TGCGCCAGCAGCTTGGTAGTAGCGGGGGACGAACAGTACTTC. This sequence encodes CASSLVVAGDEQYF.